This TCR beta chain was profiled in a study of T cells in Graves' hyperthyroidism and ophthalmopathy. Points from the study as a whole: Through a model of 13 V-J features, ophthalmopathy was separated from stable hyperthyroidism. Blood also contained most expanded thyroid clonotypes above 0.001. Model-based prediction identified ophthalmopathy a median 6.5 months prior to its onset.

TCR beta CDR3 region amplification was performed from RNA transcripts. First-round RT-PCR with HTBI primers amplified the TCR CDR3 region. TCRdb fed the multiplex PCR reads into MiXCR, producing one record per CDR3 protein. The sample has over 650,000 distinct CDR3 sequences; about 45% are singletons. Orbital computed tomography, thyroid ultrasound, serum thyroxine and TRAb, and clinical symptoms together informed the diagnoses. This clonotype was counted many times. Its antigen is unidentified. The ends were cut back, 6 bases at V and 5 bases at J, with 10 bases in the middle. CDR1 is SGHTA, CDR2 FQGNSA, per germline. The CDR3 has 12 amino acids.

The clonotype was recovered from an adult man with Graves' disease, either hyperthyroidism or ophthalmopathy (not recorded which). The chain employs TRBV7-2 and TRBJ1-1; D remains unclear. Sequenced sample: peripheral blood or thyroid tissue (not recorded which). The CDR3 reads CASRLGWTEAFF. CDR3 sequence (DNA): TGTGCCAGCAGACTGGGGTGGACTGAAGCTTTCTTT.